This T cell receptor beta chain originates from a study of OX40 agonist ivuxolimab in advanced cancers. Study-level background: Intravenous ivuxolimab at 0.01 to 10 mg/kg was given to patients every 2 weeks. Dose-escalation patients had hepatocellular carcinoma, melanoma, renal cell or head and neck cancer. The study, taken as a whole, reports: The study observed clonal expansion of CD4+ and CD8+ blood T cells by week 6 at 0.1 to 3.0 mg/kg.

Repertoires were generated with immunoSEQ multiplex PCR, while TCRdb's copy carries only in-frame clones and drops some. The sample holds roughly 79,000 clones; around 84% are singletons and the top ten take under 20%. Germline V gene sequence: CDR1 SGHTA, CDR2 FQGNSA. The CDR3 spans 13 residues. V lost 5 bases and J 0 bases, leaving 8 bases between the germline ends. Patients who had autoimmune disease history or got systemic immunosuppression were left out. As to this clone: What it binds is not known.

This clonotype originated in an adult with an advanced solid tumor such as melanoma, head and neck, liver or kidney cancer. The sample consisted of CD4+ or CD8+ T cells sorted from blood, taken in a trial of the OX40 agonist ivuxolimab. This chain joins TRBV7-2 and TRBJ2-7, with no clear D. The CDR3 loop is CASSLMSSYEQYF. CDR3 sequence (DNA): TGTGCCAGCAGCCTAATGAGCTCCTACGAGCAGTACTTC.